The 16 T cell receptor beta chains listed next were all sequenced from one sample in a study of early T cells in non-severe SARS-CoV-2 infection. A single record per CDR3 protein comes from TCRdb applying MiXCR to the 5' RACE reads. The sample shows 45,000 to 55,000 distinct CDR3 sequences, more than 9% of them seen only once. The sequenced sample was whole blood. The receptors originated from an adult who was a healthcare worker with PCR-confirmed SARS-CoV-2 infection or an uninfected control (not recorded which).

This rearrangement joins TRBV11-2 to TRBJ1-4, with D unresolved. Per the germline V gene, CDR1 is SGHAT and CDR2 is FQNNGV. Trimming took 1 base from V and 4 from J, leaving 7 bases between them. This CDR3 is 14 amino acids long. The CDR3 coding sequence is TGTGCCAGCAGCTTAGGGCTGATTAATGAAAAACTGTTTTTT. This encodes CASSLGLINEKLFF.

This clonotype was found a few times. The chain uses TRBV5-1 and TRBJ2-7; 10 nucleotides agree with TRBD2. Germline V gene lookup returns CDR1 SGHRS and CDR2 YFSETQ. CDR3 length equals 16 residues. V trimming: 4 bases; J trimming: 0 bases; junction bases outside the gene matches: 7. The CDR3 here is CASSVSGTSASYEQYF. CDR3 bases: TGCGCCAGCAGCGTTTCCGGGACTAGCGCCTCCTACGAGCAGTACTTC.

The J gene is TRBJ2-5, the V gene TRBV7-8; 9 nucleotides match TRBD1. V was pared by 6 bases and J by 4 bases, with 15 bases of the junction left unmatched. Germline V CDR1 and CDR2: SGHVS, FQNEAQ. This CDR3 is 17 amino acids long. The CDR3 DNA sequence: TGTGCCAGCAGTTCCTTGTTAAAAGGGACAGGGCCAGAGACCCAGTACTTC. This codes for CASSSLLKGTGPETQYF.

This clonotype has just a few counts. This chain uses TRBV10-3 with TRBJ2-7; D is possibly TRBD1 (5 bases). The germline CDR1 and CDR2 sequences are ENHRY and SYGVKD. The V end was cut by 2 bases, the J end by 6 bases, with 23 bases between. The CDR3 totals 17 residues. The CDR3 is CAISENRKGSIISEQYF. The CDR3 DNA follows: TGTGCCATCAGTGAGAACAGGAAAGGTTCTATTATCTCCGAGCAGTACTTC.

This clonotype was detected a few times. The CDR3: CASRLTGNTEAFF. CDR3 nucleotide sequence: TGTGCCAGCAGACTCACTGGGAACACTGAAGCTTTCTTT. The chain carries TRBV12-3 or TRBV12-4 and TRBJ1-1; D is uncertain. CDR3 length: 13 residues. V shed 6 bases and J shed 1 base, with 9 bases lying between them.

There are many counts of this clonotype. The chain uses TRBV5-1 and TRBJ1-6; TRBD1 agrees at 8 bases. CDR3 length: 16 residues. V gave up 4 bases and J gave up 7 bases; unmatched junction bases: 10. Germline lookup yields CDR1 SGHRS and CDR2 YFSETQ. In DNA form, the CDR3 reads TGCGCCAGCAGCCTGGGACAGGCCGTGTGGAATTCACCCCTCCACTTT. This gives the protein CASSLGQAVWNSPLHF.

This clonotype has at least ten counts. The rearrangement links TRBV20-1 to TRBJ2-1, with 13 bases fitting TRBD2. Germline assignment: CDR1 DFQATT and CDR2 SNEGSKA (reference sequence). The length of the CDR3 is 15 residues. Trimming at V came to 5 bases and at J to 6 bases, leaving 7 bases not matched to a gene. The CDR3 coding sequence is TGCAGTGCTGAGGCCGGGACTAGCGGGGTCAATGAGCAGTTCTTC. It encodes CSAEAGTSGVNEQFF.

The genes are TRBV29-1 and TRBJ2-7; a possible D gene is TRBD1 (6 bases). V gave up 4 bases and J gave up 0 bases, with 10 bases separating them. This CDR3 has 13 residues. CDR1 SQVTM and CDR2 ANQGSEA come from the germline V gene. The CDR3 region has the DNA TGCAGCGTTGGACAGGCAACCTCCTACGAGCAGTACTTC. It codes for CSVGQATSYEQYF.

V and J are TRBV28 and TRBJ2-5, with D possibly being TRBD2 (6 bases). Between the trimmed V and J ends, which lost 7 bases and 2 bases, there was a span of 14 bases. CDR1 and CDR2 from the germline V gene are MDHEN and SYDVKM. CDR3 length equals 14 residues. The CDR3 coding sequence is TGTGCCAGCATGCGGGGAGACCATCAAGAGACCCAGTACTTC. It specifies CASMRGDHQETQYF. Full variable domain (outside the CDR3, taken from reference TRBV28 and TRBJ2-5): DVKVTQSSRYLVKRTGEKVFLECVQDMDHENMFWYRQDPGLGLRLIYFSYDVKMKEKGDIPEGYSVSREKKERFSLILESASTNQTSMYLCASMRGDHQETQYFGPGTRLLVL.

This clonotype appeared many times. The chain links TRBV11-2 to TRBJ2-7; no clear D. V was clipped by 0 bases and J by 3 bases, with 12 bases between them. Germline V gene data show CDR1 as SGHAT and CDR2 as FQNNGV. The CDR3 covers 15 residues. The CDR3 coding sequence is TGTGCCAGCAGCTTAGATCAATGGCAGAGCTACGAGCAGTACTTC. Translating it yields CASSLDQWQSYEQYF.

The V call is TRBV3-1, the J call TRBJ2-3, with 7 nucleotides matching TRBD2. From germline, CDR1 is LGHDT and CDR2 YNNKEL (reference sequence). This CDR3 is 15 amino acids long. V lost 4 bases to trimming and J lost 4 bases; unmatched junction nucleotides: 8. The DNA for the CDR3 is TGTGCCAGCAGCCTACCGGGAGGCGAGGCAGATACGCAGTATTTT. Its protein product is CASSLPGGEADTQYF.

This clonotype was detected ten times or more. This chain connects TRBV20-1 to TRBJ2-3, with no clear D. Trimming removed 1 base at V and 0 bases at J, with 17 bases between. Germline V lookup: CDR1 DFQATT, CDR2 SNEGSKA (reference sequence). This CDR3 is built from 17 residues. CDR3 loop: CSARGGEAISSTDTQYF. The CDR3 DNA reads TGCAGTGCTAGAGGCGGCGAGGCAATTTCTAGCACAGATACGCAGTATTTT.

The chain is built from TRBV12-3 or TRBV12-4 and TRBJ1-4; tentatively, D is TRBD1 (6 bases). There are 15 residues in the CDR3. Trimming pared 2 bases from V and 2 bases from J, leaving 9 bases between. CDR3 sequence (DNA): TGTGCCAGCAGTTTAATCCAGGGGACTAATGAAAAACTGTTTTTT. As protein: CASSLIQGTNEKLFF.

This clonotype has a handful of counts. The gene calls are TRBV5-6 and TRBJ2-7, with D perhaps matching TRBD1 (5 bases). This CDR3 contains 13 residues. The V gene's germline CDR1 is SGHDT and CDR2 YYEEEE. V was clipped by 0 bases and J by 2 bases, with 6 bases between them. The CDR3 sequence: CASSLVTAYEQYF. CDR3 DNA: TGTGCCAGCAGCTTGGTGACAGCCTACGAGCAGTACTTC.

This clonotype was seen a handful of times. The chain recombines TRBV29-1 with TRBJ2-3, with 7 bases that match TRBD1. The trim removed 7 bases at V and 0 bases at J, leaving 4 bases unmatched. CDR1 is SQVTM, CDR2 ANQGSEA, per germline. The CDR3 is 13 amino acids. This CDR3 is CSGKTGSTDTQYF. CDR3 DNA: TGCAGCGGGAAGACAGGGAGCACAGATACGCAGTATTTT.

This clonotype has more than one count but fewer than ten. The gene calls are TRBV27 and TRBJ2-7; D might be TRBD2 (5 bases). Germline V lookup: CDR1 MNHEY, CDR2 SMNVEV (reference sequence). This CDR3 has 11 residues. Trimming took off 7 bases at V and 7 bases at J, with 11 bases between the two ends. CDR3 sequence: CASTPRGEQYF. The CDR3 DNA follows: TGTGCCAGCACTCCTCGAGGGGAGCAGTACTTC.